This is a list of T cell receptor beta chains from one sample in a study of T cells expressing NK-cell markers. With the 5' RACE reads reprocessed, TCRdb shows one record per CDR3 protein and no DNA. The sample totals around 380,000 distinct CDR3 sequences. The specimen sequenced was blood T cells: a sorted CD56 or NKG2C T cell subset, CD4+ or CD8+ T cells, or bulk PBMC T cells (not recorded which). The receptors originated from a woman between 45 and 65 years old in good health. Each CDR3 is given with its conserved first and last residue.

j_call cdr3_length v_call cdr3_aa
TRBJ2-5 13 TRBV7-9 CASSPRHGETQYF
TRBJ2-7 16 TRBV4-1 CASSQDLSGLAYEQYF
TRBJ2-6 18 TRBV5-1 CASSSVSSLMSGANVLTF
TRBJ2-1 14 TRBV20-1 CSADETGVYNEQFF
TRBJ2-5 14 TRBV3-1 CASRIQGLEETQYF
TRBJ1-5 14 TRBV5-5 CASSLAGTHQPQHF
TRBJ1-4 15 TRBV13 CASSSYSATNEKLFF
TRBJ2-7 16 TRBV4-1 CASSLGQGSITYEQYF
TRBJ1-5 17 TRBV12-3/TRBV12-4 CASSLGDRVGNNQPQHF
TRBJ2-1 16 TRBV19 CATTDTGTSVYNEQFF
TRBJ2-3 13 TRBV4-1 CASSPDPTDTQYF
TRBJ2-1 16 TRBV24-1 CATSASGGRSVSEQFF
TRBJ2-3 16 TRBV4-1 CASSQPQGYSTDTQYF
TRBJ2-3 17 TRBV14 CASSRRRLAGVPDTQYF
TRBJ2-2 14 TRBV3-1 CASSQSGRLWELFF